The 19 T cell receptor beta chains given below trace back to one sample, sequenced in a study of T cell responses to AZD1222 COVID-19 vaccine. Libraries were prepared by immunoSEQ multiplex PCR; TCRdb keeps only in-frame clonotypes and omits some of them. Of about 130,000 clones in the sample, 84% were seen once. The sample in question was peripheral blood, obtained on day 0 of AZD1222 vaccination. These receptor sequences come from an adult in good health.

The table lists this clone with a few counts. V and J are TRBV3-1 (or the pseudogene TRBV3-2) and TRBJ1-1; TRBD1 is a possible D gene (5 bases). The CDR3 spans 14 residues. The germline CDR1 and CDR2 sequences are LGHDT and YNNKEL (reference sequence). V gave up 5 bases and J gave up 2 bases, with 12 bases separating them. The CDR3 region has the DNA TGTGCCAGCAGCTTCCGTCAGGGAAACACTGAAGCTTTCTTT. It specifies CASSFRQGNTEAFF.

This clone was seen only once. The V and J genes are TRBV2 and TRBJ1-6; D possibly corresponds to TRBD1 (6 bases). The CDR3 sequence is 13 residues long. The V gene's germline CDR1 is SNHLY and CDR2 FYNNEI. Trimming removed 6 bases at V and 9 bases at J, with 12 bases between. The chain's CDR3 is CASREGGASPLHF. The CDR3 DNA reads TGTGCCAGCAGAGAGGGGGGTGCTTCACCCCTCCACTTT.

This CDR3 is CASTQSSGGGYGYTF. In DNA form, the CDR3 reads TGTGCCAGCACCCAGTCCTCAGGGGGCGGCTATGGCTACACCTTC. This chain connects TRBV28 to TRBJ1-2, with TRBD1 matching over 8 bases. Losses at the gene ends were 7 bases for V and 4 bases for J; bases not matched to a gene: 11. CDR1 MDHEN and CDR2 SYDVKM come from the germline V gene. The CDR3 spans 15 residues.

This clone was detected only once. This chain connects TRBV4-1 to TRBJ2-5; D is possibly TRBD2 (7 bases). The CDR3 has 16 residues. Germline CDR1 and CDR2: MGHRA and YSYEKL. With 3 bases removed from V and 1 base from J, the gap between germline ends came to 15 bases. The CDR3 region is CASSQVSGGLQETQYF. The CDR3 coding sequence is TGCGCCAGCAGCCAGGTTTCGGGGGGCCTCCAAGAGACCCAGTACTTC.

The chain recombines TRBV11-2 with TRBJ1-2, with D unresolved. CDR3 length: 12 residues. Per germline, CDR1 SGHAT and CDR2 FQNNGV. Trimming took 2 bases from V and 6 from J, leaving 7 bases between them. The DNA for the CDR3 is TGTGCCAGCAGCTTACGCGGAGATGGCTACACCTTC. Translation: CASSLRGDGYTF. Full variable domain (missing parts from reference TRBV11-2 and TRBJ1-2): EAGVAQSPRYKIIEKRQSVAFWCNPISGHATLYWYQQILGQGPKLLIQFQNNGVVDDSQLPKDRFSAERLKGVDSTLKIQPAKLEDSAVYLCASSLRGDGYTFGSGTRLTVV.

In this sample, this clone turned up once. The chain combines TRBV3-1 (or the pseudogene TRBV3-2) with TRBJ1-2, with 8 bases matching TRBD1. Germline CDR1 and CDR2: LGHDT and YNNKEL (reference sequence). V was clipped by 6 bases and J by 7 bases; unmatched bases: 22. CDR3 size: 18 residues. Written as DNA, the CDR3 is TGTGCCAGCAGTCGACAGGGGAGAACCTATAAAGGGTTCGGTGGCTACACCTTC. Protein sequence: CASSRQGRTYKGFGGYTF.

The count of this clone is one. The rearrangement uses TRBV28 and TRBJ2-5; 7 nucleotides match TRBD1. After removal of 2 bases from V and 1 base from J, the junction contained 7 bases not matched to a gene. Germline V lookup: CDR1 MDHEN, CDR2 SYDVKM. The CDR3 contains 16 residues. CDR3 residues: CASSLMGTALQETQYF. The CDR3 DNA reads as TGTGCCAGCAGTTTAATGGGGACAGCCCTCCAAGAGACCCAGTACTTC.

CDR3 in amino acids: CASDEGRNEKLFF. In DNA, the CDR3 is TGTGCCAGCGACGAGGGGCGGAATGAAAAACTGTTTTTT. The V gene is TRBV2, the J gene TRBJ1-4, with D possibly matching TRBD1 (5 bases). The V end lost 8 bases, the J end lost 5 bases, and 12 bases lay between the germline ends. CDR1 SNHLY and CDR2 FYNNEI come from the germline V gene. The CDR3 contains 13 residues.

This chain uses TRBV4-1 with TRBJ1-2; TRBD1 might be the D (6 bases). Germline loops: CDR1 MGHRA, CDR2 YSYEKL. Trimming cost V 4 bases and J 8 bases, with 14 bases left between them. The CDR3 runs 13 residues. The CDR3 is CASSPQGWVGYTF. The CDR3 bases are TGCGCCAGCAGCCCGCAGGGGTGGGTAGGCTACACCTTC.

This clone was found a few times. This chain uses TRBV15 with TRBJ2-2; tentatively, D is TRBD2 (6 bases). V was clipped by 1 base and J by 4 bases, with 13 bases between them. Germline loops: CDR1 LNHNV, CDR2 YYDKDF (reference sequence). The CDR3 is 16 amino acids. The CDR3 here is CATSRVGGFGTGELFF. The CDR3 bases are TGTGCCACCAGCAGAGTGGGGGGTTTCGGCACCGGGGAGCTGTTTTTT. The variable domain in full, with the rest retrieved from reference TRBV15 and TRBJ2-2, is DAMVIQNPRYQVTQFGKPVTLSCSQTLNHNVMYWYQQKSSQAPKLLFHYYDKDFNNEADTPDNFQSRRPNTSFCFLDIRSPGLGDTAMYLCATSRVGGFGTGELFFGEGSRLTVL.

This clone was observed a single time. This chain links TRBV10-3 with TRBJ2-3; no definite D call. Per germline, CDR1 ENHRY and CDR2 SYGVKD. Trimming pared 1 base from V and 4 bases from J, leaving 3 bases between. This CDR3 contains 12 residues. The DNA for the CDR3 is TGTGCCATCAGTGAGTTGTCAGATACGCAGTATTTT. It is translated as CAISELSDTQYF.

This rearrangement joins TRBV14 to TRBJ1-6, with D unclear. V was clipped by 2 bases and J by 0 bases, with 8 bases between them. The germline gives CDR1 SGHDN, CDR2 FVKESK. The CDR3 contains 16 residues. The CDR3 sequence: CASSQYSSSYNSPLHF. The CDR3 bases are TGTGCCAGCAGCCAATACTCTAGCTCCTATAATTCACCCCTCCACTTT.

This clone was seen just once. J is TRBJ1-1 and V is TRBV28, with unresolved D. In germline, CDR1 is MDHEN, CDR2 SYDVKM. The CDR3 totals 14 residues. V lost 2 bases and J lost 1, with 8 bases in between. The CDR3 DNA reads TGTGCCAGCAGTTTAGGAACCCGGAACACTGAAGCTTTCTTT. Protein product: CASSLGTRNTEAFF.

V is TRBV28 and J is TRBJ2-3, with TRBD2 matching 9 bases. J was trimmed by 2 bases and V by 5 bases; bases with no gene match: 5. CDR1 MDHEN and CDR2 SYDVKM come from the germline V gene. This CDR3 has 15 residues. In DNA form, the CDR3 reads TGTGCCAGCAGTCCGGGACTAGCTACCACAGATACGCAGTATTTT. It yields the protein CASSPGLATTDTQYF.

This chain connects TRBV6-5 to TRBJ2-7; 10 positions match TRBD1. In germline, CDR1 is MNHEY, CDR2 SVGAGI. The CDR3 length is 15 residues. J lost 5 bases, V lost 8 bases, and 12 bases had no gene match. In DNA form, the CDR3 reads TGTGCCAGCGGAAGCCGGGACAGGGGATCTCACGAGCAGTACTTC. It yields the protein CASGSRDRGSHEQYF.

This chain links TRBV4-2 with TRBJ1-3; no clear D gene. This CDR3 is 13 amino acids long. V was shortened by 1 base and J by 3 bases, with 4 bases between the two germline ends. The germline gives CDR1 LGHNA, CDR2 YNFKEQ. The CDR3 reads CASSQGFGNTIYF. CDR3 in DNA: TGTGCCAGCAGCCAAGGGTTTGGAAACACCATATATTTT.

This chain connects TRBV2 to TRBJ1-3; D gene uncertain. This CDR3 has 19 residues. Germline CDR1 SNHLY, CDR2 FYNNEI. The V end lost 6 bases, the J end lost 0 bases, and 24 bases lay between the germline ends. The CDR3 bases are TGTGCCAGCAGCCTGACACCTATCCTCCGCTCTCTCTCTGGAAACACCATATATTTT. It yields the protein CASSLTPILRSLSGNTIYF.

The count of this clone is one. The chain has TRBV5-1 and TRBJ2-7; tentative D call: TRBD2 (6 bases). Per germline, CDR1 SGHRS and CDR2 YFSETQ. Trimming left V 4 bases short and J 1 base short, with 12 bases between. The CDR3 spans 14 residues. CDR3: CASSREAVSYEQYF. CDR3 nucleotides: TGCGCCAGCAGCAGGGAGGCGGTTTCCTACGAGCAGTACTTC.

CDR3 amino acids: CASWTSSYNSPLHF. As DNA, the CDR3 is TGTGCCAGCTGGACGAGCTCCTATAATTCACCCCTCCACTTT. This chain links TRBV27 with TRBJ1-6; D not certain. V was pared by 8 bases and J by 0 bases, with 8 bases between. CDR3 length: 14 amino acids. CDR1 is MNHEY, CDR2 SMNVEV, per germline (reference sequence).